This T cell receptor beta chain was profiled in a study of blood T cell repertoires in COVID-19. Per the study methods: Reference gene primer amplification yielded estimated nucleated cell counts. Profiling relied on immunoSEQ multiplex PCR, and the TCRdb table lists in-frame clones only, not all of them. The DNA gave D and trimming, while V, J and clone size come from that table. The sample has 110,000 or so clones, about 88% seen once; the top ten hold 6.5% to 10%. The CDR3 consists of 13 residues. Germline-derived CDR1 and CDR2 are SGHRS and YFSETQ. The junction had 0 bases not matched to a gene; V was cut back by 0 bases and J by 4 bases.

The sequence derives from a woman between 70 and 85 years old who had recovered from COVID-19. Sequencing input: peripheral blood. The chain recombines TRBV5-1 with TRBJ2-5, with 7 nucleotides matching TRBD2. The CDR3 DNA reads as TGCGCCAGCAGCTTGGCGGGGGGAGAGACCCAGTACTTC. This translates into CASSLAGGETQYF.